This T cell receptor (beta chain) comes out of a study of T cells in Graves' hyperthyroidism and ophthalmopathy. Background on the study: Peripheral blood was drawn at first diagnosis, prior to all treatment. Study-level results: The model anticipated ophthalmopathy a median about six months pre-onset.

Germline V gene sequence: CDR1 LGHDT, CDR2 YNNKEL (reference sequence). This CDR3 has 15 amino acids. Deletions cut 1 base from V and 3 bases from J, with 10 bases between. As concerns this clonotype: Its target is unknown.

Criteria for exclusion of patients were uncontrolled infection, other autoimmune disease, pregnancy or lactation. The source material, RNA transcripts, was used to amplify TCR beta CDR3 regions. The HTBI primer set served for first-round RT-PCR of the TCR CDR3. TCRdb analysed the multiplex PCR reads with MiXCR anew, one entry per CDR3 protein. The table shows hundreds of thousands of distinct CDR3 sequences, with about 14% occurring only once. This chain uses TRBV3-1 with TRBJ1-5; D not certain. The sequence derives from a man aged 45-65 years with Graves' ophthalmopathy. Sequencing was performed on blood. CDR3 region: CASSQARGSNQPQHF. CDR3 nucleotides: TGTGCCAGCAGCCAAGCCCGAGGCTCCAATCAGCCCCAGCATTTT.